This T cell receptor (beta chain) came from a study of T cell responses to AZD1222 COVID-19 vaccine. Study-wide results and caveats: Among AZD1222 vaccinees, only six were seropositive at baseline. With dominance at 160-218 and 743-854, vaccine-associated CD4 TCRs spanned spike. Unmutated variant regions are reportedly the target of nearly half of TCRs that are spike-specific.

The CDR3 spans 13 residues. Per the germline V gene, CDR1 is LGHNA and CDR2 is YSLEER. With 0 bases removed from V and 5 bases from J, the gap between germline ends came to 8 bases. The data were produced by immunoSEQ multiplex PCR, yet TCRdb's version contains in-frame clones alone and is incomplete. The sample yields approximately 94,000 clones, approximately 90% seen once. Regarding this clone: Its antigen is not identified.

This clonotype was obtained from an adult in good health. The material sequenced was peripheral blood, taken on day 0 of AZD1222 vaccination. This chain connects TRBV4-3 to TRBJ2-7, with D unresolved. CDR3 DNA sequence: TGCGCCAGCAGCCAAGATGATTACAACGAGCAGTACTTC. Its translation: CASSQDDYNEQYF.